Below, 6 T cell receptor beta chains from the same sample are listed, as sequenced in a study of cytomegalovirus exposure and HLA in healthy donors. Primers included in the PCR were 60 Vbeta and 13 Jbeta primers. Using immunoSEQ multiplex PCR, the repertoire was profiled, and TCRdb retains in-frame clones only, with some absent. The sample has fewer than 200,000 clones, about 75% seen once. The sequenced material came from PBMCs. Receptor source: a female donor in good health and CMV-seronegative.

This chain connects TRBV6-5 to TRBJ1-1, with 11 bases identical to TRBD1. Per germline, CDR1 MNHEY and CDR2 SVGAGI. V shed 4 bases, J shed 0 bases, and the junction held 4 bases outside the gene matches. The CDR3 length is 16 residues. The CDR3 loop is CASSFGQGAMNTEAFF. The DNA for the CDR3 is TGTGCCAGCAGTTTCGGACAGGGGGCGATGAACACTGAAGCTTTCTTT.

The V gene is TRBV9, the J gene TRBJ2-3; D ambiguous. Trimming removed 4 bases at V and 0 bases at J, with 6 bases between. Per germline, CDR1 SGDLS and CDR2 YYNGEE. CDR3 length: 13 amino acids. CDR3 residues: CASSPSSTDTQYF. DNA for the CDR3: TGTGCCAGCAGCCCTTCTAGCACAGATACGCAGTATTTT.

The V call is TRBV2, the J call TRBJ2-1; TRBD2 agrees at 10 bases. Germline-derived CDR1 and CDR2 are SNHLY and FYNNEI. The V segment lost 6 bases and the J segment 16 bases; nucleotides outside the gene matches: 6. This CDR3 is built from 11 residues. CDR3 coding DNA: TGTGCCAGCAGAGAGCGGGGGGGCCCCTTCTTC. Protein product: CASRERGGPFF.

This clone occurred a few times. The CDR3 DNA follows: TGTGCCAGCACCAAGGGGACATTGAACACTGAAGCTTTCTTT. Its translation: CASTKGTLNTEAFF. This chain joins TRBV6-1 and TRBJ1-1; D perhaps matches TRBD1 (6 bases). CDR1 and CDR2 (germline): MNHNS, SASEGT. The V end lost 7 bases, the J end lost 0 bases, and 12 bases lay between the germline ends. The CDR3 totals 14 residues.

The table lists this clone with a few counts. This rearrangement joins TRBV5-1 to TRBJ2-6, with D possibly TRBD1 on 5 matching bases. The CDR3 is 19 amino acids. Looked up from germline, CDR1 is SGHRS and CDR2 is YFSETQ. V was clipped by 3 bases and J by 0 bases, with 19 bases between them. CDR3 region: CASSSAISGISSGANVLTF. In nucleotides, the CDR3 is TGCGCCAGCAGCTCGGCGATTTCAGGGATTAGCTCTGGGGCCAACGTCCTGACTTTC.

This clone was detected only a few times. The rearrangement links TRBV7-3 to TRBJ2-5; TRBD2 matches 7 bases. With V trimmed by 5 bases and J by 7 bases, 10 bases remained unmatched. The germline V gene has CDR1 SGHTA and CDR2 FQGTGA. The CDR3 runs 14 residues. The CDR3 loop reads CASSPTWGGATQYF. Here the CDR3 DNA reads TGTGCCAGCAGCCCAACATGGGGGGGAGCGACCCAGTACTTC.